Presented here are 16 T cell receptor beta chains from one specimen sequenced in a study of siplizumab effects on memory and regulatory T cells. Repertoires were generated with immunoSEQ multiplex PCR, while TCRdb's copy carries only in-frame clones and drops some. The table lists 110,000 or so clones, 90% to 95% of them singletons, with under 0.75% in the top ten. Sequencing was carried out using Tregs sorted from blood. The receptor source for this set is a human donor in good health.

This clone has more than one count but fewer than ten. The DNA of the CDR3 is TGTGCCAGCAGCTTAGGGGGAAGGGGCTACACCTTC. Protein: CASSLGGRGYTF. The V gene is TRBV7-9, the J gene TRBJ1-2; D is unresolved. Trimming pared 1 base from V and 8 bases from J, leaving 8 bases between. There are 12 residues in the CDR3. In germline, CDR1 is SEHNR, CDR2 FQNEAQ (reference sequence).

The chain joins TRBV2 to TRBJ1-6, with D possibly being TRBD1 (5 bases). This CDR3 is built from 14 residues. V dropped 6 bases and J dropped 7 bases, with 13 bases sitting between them. CDR1 is SNHLY and CDR2 is FYNNEI in the germline V gene. CDR3 amino acids: CASRPRGANSPLHF. CDR3 bases: TGTGCCAGCAGGCCAAGGGGTGCGAATTCACCCCTCCACTTT.

V is TRBV5-4 and J is TRBJ2-5; D may be TRBD2 (5 bases). This CDR3 contains 14 residues. Germline assignment: CDR1 SGHNT and CDR2 YYREEE (reference sequence). V lost 2 bases to trimming and J lost 4 bases, with 12 bases between them. The CDR3, as DNA: TGTGCCAGCAGCTTACCCCGGGCGGGAGAGACCCAGTACTTC. Translating it yields CASSLPRAGETQYF.

The chain has TRBV27 and TRBJ2-7; TRBD1 agrees at 7 bases. CDR3 length: 16 residues. Trimming at V came to 6 bases and at J to 1 base, leaving 12 bases not matched to a gene. Per the germline V gene, CDR1 is MNHEY and CDR2 is SMNVEV (reference sequence). CDR3: CASRTGVMDPSYEQYF. The CDR3 DNA sequence: TGTGCCAGCAGAACAGGGGTGATGGACCCGTCCTACGAGCAGTACTTC.

The CDR3 region is CSVGDRQGGGYTF. CDR3 DNA: TGCAGCGTTGGTGATCGACAGGGCGGTGGCTACACCTTC. V gene TRBV29-1 combines with J gene TRBJ1-2, with 7 positions matching TRBD1. V shed 4 bases and J 7 bases; nucleotides not matched to a gene: 9. In germline, CDR1 is SQVTM, CDR2 ANQGSEA. The CDR3 totals 13 residues.

The chain couples TRBV6-5 to TRBJ1-2; 7 bases map to TRBD1. The CDR3 sequence is 15 residues long. The germline CDR1 and CDR2 sequences are MNHEY and SVGAGI. V dropped 4 bases and J dropped 4; count of bases not matched to a gene: 9. CDR3 in amino acids: CASSFSQDRSYGYTF. DNA of the CDR3: TGTGCCAGCAGTTTCTCCCAGGACAGGAGCTATGGCTACACCTTC.

The chain couples TRBV7-9 to TRBJ2-5, with 8 bases fitting TRBD2. V trimming: 5 bases; J trimming: 1 base; junction bases outside the gene matches: 6. The CDR3 contains 15 residues. Germline CDR1 reads SEHNR; CDR2 reads FQNEAQ (reference sequence). The CDR3 loop reads CASSLLLAVQETQYF. The CDR3 nucleotides are TGTGCCAGCAGCCTCCTACTAGCGGTCCAAGAGACCCAGTACTTC.

This chain uses TRBV5-4 with TRBJ2-3, with a weak D call TRBD2 (7 bases). Germline-derived CDR1 and CDR2 are SGHNT and YYREEE (reference sequence). V gave up 2 bases and J gave up 0 bases, with 10 bases separating them. The CDR3 spans 15 residues. CDR3 DNA: TGTGCCAGCAGCTTAGGGGGGGCAAGCACAGATACGCAGTATTTT. Encoded protein: CASSLGGASTDTQYF.

This chain joins TRBV29-1 and TRBJ2-3, with D perhaps matching TRBD1 (6 bases). Per germline, CDR1 SQVTM and CDR2 ANQGSEA. CDR3 length: 12 residues. Trimming removed 8 bases at V and 1 base at J, with 10 bases between. The CDR3 loop reads CSLRTGTDTQYF. As DNA, the CDR3 is TGCAGCCTGCGGACAGGCACAGATACGCAGTATTTT.

The chain is built from TRBV7-2 and TRBJ2-5; TRBD2 aligns across 10 bases. V gave up 5 bases and J gave up 5 bases; unmatched junction bases: 11. Germline V gene lookup returns CDR1 SGHTA and CDR2 FQGNSA. The CDR3 covers 16 residues. The CDR3 DNA reads TGTGCCAGCAGCCCCGGGCGAGCGGGGGGGCGGGAGACCCAGTACTTC. Translation: CASSPGRAGGRETQYF.

V gene TRBV7-9 combines with J gene TRBJ1-1; the D gene is possibly TRBD1 (6 bases). Germline CDR1 and CDR2: SEHNR and FQNEAQ (reference sequence). The CDR3 length is 14 residues. V lost 3 bases to trimming and J lost 10 bases, with 18 bases between them. In nucleotides, the CDR3 is TGTGCCAGCAGCTTGGCGGGAGCCTTAGGGGGAGCTTTCTTT. As protein: CASSLAGALGGAFF.

This rearrangement joins TRBV5-4 to TRBJ2-1, with a possible D match to TRBD2 (5 bases). Germline CDR1 is SGHNT and CDR2 is YYREEE (reference sequence). V lost 5 bases and J lost 5, with 17 bases in between. CDR3 length: 15 amino acids. The CDR3 nucleotides read TGTGCCAGCAGTCCGGACTCTGAATACCACAATGAGCAGTTCTTC. As protein: CASSPDSEYHNEQFF.

The rearrangement joins TRBV7-6 to TRBJ2-7; 8 bases are shared with TRBD2. The germline V gene encodes CDR1 SGHVS and CDR2 FNYEAQ. J gave up 1 base and V 6 bases, and 11 bases lay outside the gene matches. The CDR3 runs to 16 residues. This chain's CDR3 is CASSSQTSVGSYEQYF. CDR3 coding DNA: TGTGCCAGCAGTTCTCAGACTAGCGTGGGATCCTACGAGCAGTACTTC. Full variable domain (outside the CDR3, taken from reference TRBV7-6 and TRBJ2-7): GAGVSQSPRYKVTKRGQDVALRCDPISGHVSLYWYRQALGQGPEFLTYFNYEAQQDKSGLPNDRFSAERPEGSISTLTIQRTEQRDSAMYRCASSSQTSVGSYEQYFGPGTRLTVT.

This clone was detected once. The V and J genes are TRBV6-1 and TRBJ2-7; 8 nucleotides match TRBD1. Looked up from germline, CDR1 is MNHNS and CDR2 is SASEGT. The CDR3 sequence is 14 residues long. V gave up 3 bases and J gave up 5 bases; unmatched junction bases: 6. The CDR3 DNA reads as TGTGCCAGCAGTGACCGACAGGGGTCTCACGAGCAGTACTTC. Translation: CASSDRQGSHEQYF.

The chain is built from TRBV9 and TRBJ2-5, with D uncertain. V shed 0 bases and J shed 7 bases, with 13 bases lying between them. The CDR3 extends over 14 amino acids. The V gene's germline CDR1 is SGDLS and CDR2 YYNGEE. CDR3 coding DNA: TGTGCCAGCAGCGTAGGAGGAGTATATGGGACCCAGTACTTC. This encodes CASSVGGVYGTQYF.

V and J are TRBV15 and TRBJ2-7, with D possibly TRBD2 on 5 matching bases. The CDR3 has 16 amino acids. Trimming shortened V by 1 base and J by 3 bases, and 16 bases separated the two germline ends. The germline V gene has CDR1 LNHNV and CDR2 YYDKDF (reference sequence). CDR3 sequence reads: CATSRGLAGPFYEQYF. The CDR3 coding sequence is TGTGCCACCAGCAGAGGGCTGGCGGGTCCCTTCTACGAGCAGTACTTC.